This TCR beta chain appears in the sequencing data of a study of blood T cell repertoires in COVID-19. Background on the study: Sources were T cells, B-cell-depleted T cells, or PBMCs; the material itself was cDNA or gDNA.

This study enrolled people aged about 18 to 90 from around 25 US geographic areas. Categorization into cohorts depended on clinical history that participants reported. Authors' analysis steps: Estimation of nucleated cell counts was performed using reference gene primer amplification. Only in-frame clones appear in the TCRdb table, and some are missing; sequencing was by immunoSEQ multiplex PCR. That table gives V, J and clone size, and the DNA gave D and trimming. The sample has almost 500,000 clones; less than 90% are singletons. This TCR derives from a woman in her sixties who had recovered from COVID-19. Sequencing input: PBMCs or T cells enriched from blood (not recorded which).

The CDR3 protein is CASGVSGGENIQYF. The DNA for the CDR3 is TGTGCCAGCGGGGTTAGCGGGGGTGAAAACATTCAGTACTTC. The chain has TRBV6-5 and TRBJ2-4, with TRBD2 matching over 9 bases. Germline assignment: CDR1 MNHEY and CDR2 SVGAGI. CDR3 size: 14 residues. J lost 5 bases, V lost 8 bases, and 7 bases had no gene match.